These T cell receptor beta chains were read from a single sample in a study of T cell responses to AZD1222 COVID-19 vaccine. Libraries were prepared by immunoSEQ multiplex PCR; TCRdb keeps only in-frame clonotypes and omits some of them. The profile shows roughly 54,000 clones, around 89% of them singletons. The input for sequencing was peripheral blood, taken 28 days after the second AZD1222 dose. The receptors originated from an adult who received the AZD1222 COVID-19 vaccine. CDR3s include the opening cysteine and the closing phenylalanine or tryptophan.

v_call | cdr3_length | cdr3_aa
TRBV7-9 | 16 | CASSFSVRQGWGEQYF
TRBV4-1 | 15 | CASSQGGRAADTQYF
TRBV2 | 12 | CASSGPPYEQYF
TRBV29-1 | 11 | CSVQSTAEAFF
TRBV5-1 | 14 | CASSLEDISYEQYF
TRBV23-1 | 19 | CASSQSVVAGEVALYEQYF
TRBV19 | 15 | CASSIDGGNNQPQHF
TRBV7-2 | 14 | CASSRDKAQETQYF
TRBV5-4 | 12 | CASSSRATEAFF
TRBV6-5 | 15 | CASRVTGESYNEQFF
TRBV19 | 15 | CASSPLGQVNTEAFF
TRBV4-1 | 15 | CASSRTSATNEKLFF
TRBV7-9 | 15 | CASSGPGTGVYEQYF
TRBV6-5 | 15 | CASRPTGRRVETQYF
TRBV6-2/TRBV6-3 | 11 | CASSNSYEQYF
TRBV6-1 | 15 | CASSEVLAEYNEQFF
TRBV7-3 | 14 | CASSQGQSTGELFF
TRBV19 | 16 | CASRAGTGDSNQPQHF
TRBV5-1 | 14 | CASSSGIRADTQYF
TRBV30 | 13 | CAWSVNAPNEQFF
TRBV28 | 12 | CASSLFGSEQYF
TRBV7-7 | 15 | CASSWGSGGAYEQYF
TRBV4-1 | 15 | CASSQDGSAHYGYTF
TRBV10-3 | 15 | CAISESDRGRDEQFF
TRBV6-5 | 15 | CASRPGPDPTDTQYF
TRBV27 | 13 | CATSPRVTEKLLF
TRBV7-9 | 15 | CASSRTGSNGSPLHF
TRBV5-4 | 15 | CASSTRTSGGYEQYF
TRBV5-1 | 15 | CASSSGGTGVHEQYF
TRBV6-5 | 15 | CASSYSGSRGTEAFF
TRBV2 | 12 | CASSNTGDEQYF
TRBV2 | 15 | CASSRTGGYLNEQFF
TRBV2 | 16 | CASSDPHEARNTEAFF
TRBV24-1 | 17 | CATSDAFPGGFPIGYTF
TRBV2 | 13 | CASSSEGYNEQFF
TRBV7-2 | 14 | CASSPRTGVTEAFF
TRBV29-1 | 13 | CSVAGQGLGGYTF
TRBV18 | 15 | CASSPRQGGNQPQHF
TRBV7-2 | 14 | CASSLEVSNEKLFF
TRBV5-6 | 15 | CASSLAGAFGNTIYF
TRBV7-8 | 15 | CASSWGGGPQETQYF
TRBV6-5 | 15 | CASRDPGQGKYEQYF
TRBV11-2 | 15 | CASSPQRESADTQYF
TRBV6-7 | 14 | CASSYSKGGHEQFF
TRBV6-1 | 14 | CASSERRTTTEAFF
TRBV19 | 11 | CASRENTEAFF
TRBV5-6 | 17 | CASSRMGYGQGANGYTF
TRBV11-3 | 15 | CASNPRTGRNQPQHF
TRBV5-4 | 16 | CASSSGTGLFDYGYTF
TRBV6-5 | 14 | CASSYSPGGEGYTF
TRBV7-2 | 14 | CASRRLAGDNEQFF
TRBV29-1 | 13 | CSVVSGTSHTIYF
TRBV3-1/TRBV3-2 | 15 | CASSLTGRLNTEAFF
TRBV30 | 14 | CAWSKQGANVGLFF
TRBV5-1 | 17 | CASSLASVGVRTDTQYF
TRBV7-2 | 14 | CASSPSFAGETQYF